These 3 T cell receptor beta chains originate from one sample sequenced in a study of T-cell reconstitution after alpha-beta-depleted transplantation in children listed by TCRdb under 2016. In light of the paper, this sample's treatment or condition label describes: allogeneic hematopoietic cell transplantation with graft depleted of TCRalphabeta T cells and CD19 B cells. The library was prepared using PCR. Sequenced using an Illumina HiSeq 2500. To normalize quantification of the TCRbeta repertoire, the TCR libraries were built with molecular barcoding that relied on unique molecular identifiers. In TCRdb, the public reads were trimmed at Q25 with fastp and aligned with MiXCR, with productive beta chains retained. Under each unique CDR3 protein, matching rows form one entry showing the most common genes and DNA. For this sample there are around 200,000 distinct CDR3 sequences; approximately 10% appear just once. Clones ranked in the top ten supply 28% of the sample.

The sequencing used PBMCs, collected before TCRalphabeta/CD19-depleted stem cell transplant. These receptors were collected from a child younger than two with acute myeloid leukemia, due to receive a stem cell transplant.

This clonotype has at least ten counts. This chain uses TRBV12-3 or TRBV12-4 with TRBJ1-2; 7 bases fit TRBD1. This CDR3 has 13 amino acids. J lost 5 bases, V lost 8 bases, and 8 bases had no gene match. CDR3 protein: CASRDSNPYGYTF. The DNA of the CDR3 is TGTGCCAGCCGGGACAGTAACCCGTATGGCTACACCTTC.

This clonotype occurred many times. This chain connects TRBV30 to TRBJ1-5, with 7 bases fitting TRBD1. This CDR3 spans 13 amino acids. Germline V gives CDR1 GTSNPN, CDR2 SVGIG (reference sequence). Trimming took 2 bases from V and 6 from J; bases not matched to a gene: 4. CDR3 DNA sequence: TGTGCCTGGAGTCGCCAGGGGGGTCAGCCCCAGCATTTT. It is translated as CAWSRQGGQPQHF.

This clonotype has a count of ten or more. The rearrangement links TRBV5-1 to TRBJ2-1; 9 bases map to TRBD1. The CDR3 length is 14 residues. Trimming removed 4 bases from V and 6 bases from J; junction bases left unmatched: 5. Per the germline V gene, CDR1 is SGHRS and CDR2 is YFSETQ. CDR3: CASSATGGSNEQFF. CDR3 coding DNA: TGCGCCAGCAGCGCGACAGGGGGTAGCAATGAGCAGTTCTTC.